A single T cell receptor (beta chain) is shown here with its context. There are a few counts of this clonotype. The clone's antigen remains unknown. The input lacks base qualities; no much larger clone sits a single base away. The CDR1 and CDR2 encoded by the germline V gene are MGHRA and YSYEKL. The CDR3 numbers 15 residues from cysteine through phenylalanine. Of all the DNA, just the CDR3 is kept, 45 bases in frame from base 1. V sheds 3 bases and J sheds 6 bases, leaving 15 bases between their ends. The data were taken from a study of early T cells in non-severe SARS-CoV-2 infection (dated by TCRdb to about 2021). About the investigation overall: Bulk RNA from unsorted whole blood was used for TCR sequencing, so alpha and beta chains could not be paired.

The library was generated by 5' RACE. Sequencing was performed on a NextSeq 500. Unique molecular identifiers were attached to individual cDNA molecules in the TCR library protocol so that sequencing error and PCR bias could be corrected. Both TCR alpha and beta chains were sequenced, and tight co-correlation was observed between alpha and beta sequence abundances in each sample. As for the original processing: Decombinator V4 was used to perform V gene, J gene and CDR3 annotation of TCR sequences. Expanded TCRs were defined as changing significantly between any two time points under a Poisson model with p below 0.0001. TCR abundances were normalised to the total number of TCRs sequenced per sample and were expressed as counts per million. MAIT TCRs were defined by TRAV1-2 paired with TRAJ12, TRAJ20 or TRAJ33, and iNKT TCRs by TRAV10 paired with TRAJ18. VDJdb, accessed 1 November 2021, was searched for CMV, EBV and SARS-CoV-2 annotated TCRs, excluding TCRs annotated for multiple antigens. TCRdb applied fastp at Q25 and MiXCR to the public reads, then kept only in-frame beta chains. Merged by CDR3 protein, the rows form single entries marked with the most common genes and DNA. The V and J calls, along with clone size, are taken from TCRdb and not from the paper's own processing. The sample table shows roughly 56,000 distinct CDR3 sequences, and around 9.9% are seen once. The ten largest clones add up to 1.2% of the sample.

Broader findings and caveats from the paper: VDJdb matching was skewed toward anti-spike CD8 responses and likely underestimated virus-specific expansions, missing private and CD4 specificities.

Set within a cohort of healthcare workers in London, UK, this nested case-control study involved weekly PCR testing of nasopharyngeal swabs along with blood sampling. Healthcare workers were enrolled in the week of the UK lockdown, from 23 to 31 March 2020, and were followed every week for up to roughly 15 weeks. The TCR originated in an adult who was a healthcare worker with PCR-confirmed SARS-CoV-2 infection or an uninfected control (not recorded which). The specimen sequenced was whole blood. The chain uses TRBV4-1 and TRBJ2-1; the D region may be TRBD1 or TRBD2, each matching 5 bases equally. The CDR3 amino acid sequence is: CASSHPGGSGNEQFF. Read as DNA, the sequence is TGCGCCAGCAGCCACCCTGGGGGAAGCGGCAATGAGCAGTTCTTC.